Below are 17 T cell receptor beta chains sequenced from a single sample in a study of blood T cells in healthy people across ages. Combining a sample-barcoded 5' primer with a J-beta primer mix, a second PCR ran for roughly 7 to 11 cycles. MiXCR was run by TCRdb on the 5' RACE reads, yielding one entry per CDR3 protein. The data show more than 800,000 distinct CDR3 sequences, with around 28% seen just once and around a sixth held by the top ten. The material sequenced was blood. The receptor set was obtained from an elderly woman in good health.

Comments on this clonotype: A much larger clone differs by one base, so this may be a read error. The chain is built from TRBV3-1 and TRBJ2-4; a weak D match, TRBD2 (6 bases). Germline assignment: CDR1 LGHDT and CDR2 YNNKEL (reference sequence). With 5 bases removed from V and 13 bases from J, the gap between germline ends came to 18 bases. The CDR3 totals 13 residues. CDR3 in DNA: TGTGCCAGCAGCAAGGGACTCTTTTACGGGCAGTACTTC. Protein product: CASSKGLFYGQYF.

The chain has TRBV12-3 or TRBV12-4 and TRBJ2-3, with 9 bases matching TRBD1. The CDR3 consists of 15 residues. Unmatched junction bases numbered 10, after V lost 5 bases and J lost 7 bases. In DNA, the CDR3 is TGTGCCAGCAGTCTGTCCCGGGACAGGGCAAATACGCAGTATTTT. It codes for CASSLSRDRANTQYF.

This clonotype came up a few times. This chain connects TRBV20-1 to TRBJ1-4, with 10 nucleotides matching TRBD1. The germline CDR1 and CDR2 sequences are DFQATT and SNEGSKA (reference sequence). This CDR3 contains 14 residues. J lost 5 bases, V lost 5 bases, and 5 bases had no gene match. CDR3 bases: TGCAGTGCTCCGGACAGGGGGAAAAATGAAAAACTGTTTTTT. It codes for CSAPDRGKNEKLFF.

V is TRBV5-1 and J is TRBJ2-1; tentatively, D is TRBD1 or TRBD2 (5 bases each). The end of the DNA aligns better with TRBJ2-7, so the J call may be wrong. The V gene's germline CDR1 is SGHRS and CDR2 YFSETQ. The CDR3 runs 15 residues. For the CDR3, the DNA is TGCGCCAGCAGCTTCTCCGGGGCAGGTTACAATGAGCAGTACTTC. It yields the protein CASSFSGAGYNEQYF.

The J gene is TRBJ1-6, the V gene TRBV7-2; no clear D gene. The CDR3 has 12 residues. The V gene's germline CDR1 is SGHTA and CDR2 FQGNSA. Trimming took 1 base from V and 14 from J, leaving 9 bases between them. As DNA, the CDR3 is TGTGCCAGCAGCTTAGTTTGGCCAGCCCTCCACTTT. It encodes CASSLVWPALHF.

V and J are TRBV14 and TRBJ2-1; D is undetermined. Germline CDR1 is SGHDN and CDR2 is FVKESK. The CDR3 loop spans 16 amino acids. V shed 5 bases and J shed 0 bases, with 14 bases lying between them. The chain's CDR3 is CASSNVGGLSYNEQFF. CDR3 DNA: TGTGCCAGCAGCAATGTCGGTGGCCTCTCCTACAATGAGCAGTTCTTC.

This clonotype turned up a few times. The genes are TRBV2 and TRBJ2-4; TRBD1 is a possible D gene (5 bases). This CDR3 region has 16 residues. Per the germline V gene, CDR1 is SNHLY and CDR2 is FYNNEI. Trimming took off 7 bases at V and 0 bases at J, with 16 bases between the two ends. CDR3 DNA sequence: TGTGCCAGCAATTTACAGGAAGAACTAGCCAAAAACATTCAGTACTTC. Amino acids: CASNLQEELAKNIQYF.

This clonotype was counted many times. V gene TRBV29-1 combines with J gene TRBJ2-7; 11 bases match TRBD1. The CDR3 spans 12 residues. Germline V gene data show CDR1 as SQVTM and CDR2 as ANQGSEA. J gave up 6 bases and V 6 bases, and 4 bases lay outside the gene matches. The CDR3 sequence: CSVMGQGGEQYF. The CDR3 bases are TGCAGCGTGATGGGACAGGGGGGCGAGCAGTACTTC.

This clonotype was counted many times. This chain uses TRBV2 with TRBJ2-5; D gene unclear. From germline, CDR1 is SNHLY and CDR2 FYNNEI. CDR3 length: 14 residues. V was cut by 7 bases and J by 2 bases, with 14 bases left in between. CDR3 protein: CASTRTGGQETQYF. The DNA for the CDR3 is TGTGCCAGCACTCGGACGGGTGGTCAAGAGACCCAGTACTTC.

The chain recombines TRBV6-6 with TRBJ1-1, with TRBD1 matching 11 bases. Looked up from germline, CDR1 is MNHNY and CDR2 is SVGAGI (reference sequence). The CDR3 consists of 15 residues. V was clipped by 10 bases and J by 7 bases; unmatched bases: 14. In DNA form, the CDR3 reads TGTGCCACCCTTGCCAGGGGACAGGGGGGGGGTGAAGCTTTCTTT. Translating gives CATLARGQGGGEAFF.

This clonotype was recorded many times. This rearrangement joins TRBV7-2 to TRBJ2-1; either TRBD1 or TRBD2 may fit D (5 bases each). This CDR3 is 16 amino acids long. Germline V lookup: CDR1 SGHTA, CDR2 FQGNSA. Trimming left V 0 bases short and J 3 bases short, with 12 bases between. In DNA, the CDR3 is TGTGCCAGCAGCTTAGCGGGGACGGCAGTCTACAATGAGCAGTTCTTC. Translated: CASSLAGTAVYNEQFF.

Only a few counts were recorded for this clonotype. This sequence joins TRBV11-2 and TRBJ1-1, with D perhaps TRBD1 (5 bases). Germline CDR1 and CDR2: SGHAT and FQNNGV. V was pared by 0 bases and J by 11 bases, with 13 bases between. The CDR3 has 13 residues. The CDR3 sequence: CASSLEGWDWAFF. The DNA for the CDR3 is TGTGCCAGCAGCTTAGAAGGGTGGGACTGGGCTTTCTTT.

J is TRBJ2-2 and V is TRBV7-2; 7 nucleotides match TRBD1. The CDR3 has 14 residues. The V gene's germline CDR1 is SGHTA and CDR2 FQGNSA. The V gene end was trimmed by 6 bases and the J gene end by 1 base; junction bases not matched to a gene: 2. DNA for the CDR3: TGTGCCAGCAGAAGGACAGGGAACACCGGGGAGCTGTTTTTT. Translated, it gives CASRRTGNTGELFF.

In this sample, this clonotype turned up many times. The rearrangement uses TRBV20-1 and TRBJ2-1; 11 nucleotides line up with TRBD1. CDR1 is DFQATT and CDR2 is SNEGSKA in the germline V gene (reference sequence). The V segment lost 1 base and the J segment 3 bases; nucleotides outside the gene matches: 8. This CDR3 spans 17 amino acids. The CDR3 DNA reads TGCAGTGCTAGAGGGACAGGGGGCTGGGGGAGCTACAATGAGCAGTTCTTC. It encodes CSARGTGGWGSYNEQFF.

In regard to this clonotype: A clone one base away is much larger, so this may be a read error. The gene calls are TRBV2 and TRBJ2-5, with 10 bases identical to TRBD1. With V trimmed by 3 bases and J by 4 bases, 8 bases remained unmatched. Germline V gene data show CDR1 as SNHLY and CDR2 as FYNNEI. The CDR3 spans 16 residues. This CDR3 is CASSEPGQGRTETQYF. In DNA form, the CDR3 reads TGTGCCAGCAGTGAGCCGGGACAGGGGAGGACAGAGACCCAGTACTTC.

This clonotype was seen ten or more times. V and J are TRBV15 and TRBJ1-2, with D possibly being TRBD1 (6 bases). This CDR3 is 13 amino acids long. Germline CDR1 and CDR2: LNHNV and YYDKDF (reference sequence). V was clipped by 9 bases and J by 4 bases, with 15 bases between them. The CDR3 is CATGRGGGYGYTF. The CDR3 DNA is TGTGCCACAGGAAGGGGGGGCGGCTATGGCTACACCTTC.

A few counts support this clonotype. The chain carries TRBV30 and TRBJ2-1; D possibly corresponds to TRBD1 (6 bases). Looked up from germline, CDR1 is GTSNPN and CDR2 is SVGIG (reference sequence). CDR3 size: 16 residues. With 0 bases removed from V and 8 bases from J, the gap between germline ends came to 20 bases. CDR3 DNA: TGTGCCTGGAGTGTACTGGGGGCAGGGGTGAGGCATGAGCAGTTCTTC. Its translation: CAWSVLGAGVRHEQFF.